The clone carrying this TCR beta chain has a handful of counts. What it binds is not known. The data were obtained in a study of cytomegalovirus exposure and HLA in healthy donors. Study context: Within an early data release were roughly 83 million unique TCRs drawn from HLA-typed donors.

The CDR3 consists of 14 residues. Germline V gene sequence: CDR1 SGHTA, CDR2 FQGNSA. V gave up 1 base and J gave up 0 bases, with 4 bases separating them. Primers: 60 Vbeta forward and 13 Jbeta reverse. The assay was immunoSEQ multiplex PCR, and TCRdb's table has in-frame clones only and misses some. The table records some 99,000 clones, 76% of them present only once. Study-wide results and caveats: Trimming of TCR beta V- and J-genes showed a link, identified in a later analysis, to a missense DCLRE1C variant. CMV serostatus was the only recorded immune exposure for donors.

The sequence derives from a woman between 50 and 59 years old in good health and CMV-seropositive. The source material was PBMCs. The chain links TRBV7-2 to TRBJ1-3; no firm D call. CDR3 residues: CASSLGGSGNTIYF. In DNA form, the CDR3 reads TGTGCCAGCAGCTTAGGCGGCTCTGGAAACACCATATATTTT.